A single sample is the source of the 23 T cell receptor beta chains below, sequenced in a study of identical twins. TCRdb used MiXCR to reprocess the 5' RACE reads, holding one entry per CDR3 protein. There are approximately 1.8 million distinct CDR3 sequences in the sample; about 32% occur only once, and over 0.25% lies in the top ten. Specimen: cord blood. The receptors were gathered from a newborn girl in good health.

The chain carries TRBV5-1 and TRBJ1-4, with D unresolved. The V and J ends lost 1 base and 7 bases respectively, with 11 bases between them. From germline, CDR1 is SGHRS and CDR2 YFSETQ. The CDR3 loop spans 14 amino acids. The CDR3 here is CASSLSVKGEKLFF. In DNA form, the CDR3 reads TGCGCCAGCAGCTTGTCAGTCAAGGGTGAAAAACTGTTTTTT.

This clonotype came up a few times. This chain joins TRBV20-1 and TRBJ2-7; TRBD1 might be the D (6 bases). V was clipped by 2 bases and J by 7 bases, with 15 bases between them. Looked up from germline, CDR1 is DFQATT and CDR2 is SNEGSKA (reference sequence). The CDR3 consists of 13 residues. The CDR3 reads CSARYRALGEQYF. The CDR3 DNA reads TGCAGTGCTAGATACAGGGCCCTGGGGGAGCAGTACTTC.

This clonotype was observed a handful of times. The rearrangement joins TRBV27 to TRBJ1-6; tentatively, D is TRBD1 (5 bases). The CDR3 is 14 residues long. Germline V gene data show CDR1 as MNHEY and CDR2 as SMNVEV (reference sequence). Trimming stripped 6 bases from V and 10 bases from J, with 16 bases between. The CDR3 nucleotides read TGTGCCAGCAGACTGCAGGGTCGGAACTCACCCCTCCACTTT. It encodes CASRLQGRNSPLHF.

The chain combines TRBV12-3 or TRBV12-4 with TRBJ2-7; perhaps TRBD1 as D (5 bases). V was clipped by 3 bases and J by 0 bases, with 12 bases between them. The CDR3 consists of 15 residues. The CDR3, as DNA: TGTGCCAGCAGTTTGCAACCAGGGTCCTCCTACGAGCAGTACTTC. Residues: CASSLQPGSSYEQYF.

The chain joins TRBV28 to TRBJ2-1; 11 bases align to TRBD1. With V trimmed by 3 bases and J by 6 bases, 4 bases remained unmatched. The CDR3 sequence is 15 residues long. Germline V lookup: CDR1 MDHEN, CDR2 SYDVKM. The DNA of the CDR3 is TGTGCCAGCAGTTTCTACGGGACAGGGGGCAATGAGCAGTTCTTC. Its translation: CASSFYGTGGNEQFF.

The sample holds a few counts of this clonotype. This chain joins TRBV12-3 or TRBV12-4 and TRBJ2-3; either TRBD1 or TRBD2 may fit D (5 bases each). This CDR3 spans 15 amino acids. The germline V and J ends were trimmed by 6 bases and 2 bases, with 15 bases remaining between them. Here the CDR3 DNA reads TGTGCCAGCAGGGGGGAACTAGTTCTCACAGATACGCAGTATTTT. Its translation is CASRGELVLTDTQYF.

CDR3: CSANLLAGGETQYF. CDR3 nucleotides: TGCAGTGCTAATCTCCTAGCGGGGGGAGAGACCCAGTACTTC. The chain carries TRBV20-1 and TRBJ2-7, with 11 bases fitting TRBD2. The tail of the sequence fits TRBJ2-5 better, so the J call may be wrong. Germline lookup yields CDR1 DFQATT and CDR2 SNEGSKA (reference sequence). CDR3 length: 14 amino acids.

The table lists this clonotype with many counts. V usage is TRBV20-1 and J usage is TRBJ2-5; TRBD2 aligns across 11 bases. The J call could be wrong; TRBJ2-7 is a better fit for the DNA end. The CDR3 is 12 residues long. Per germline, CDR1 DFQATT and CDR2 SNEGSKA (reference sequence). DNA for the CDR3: TGCAGTGCTAGACTAGCGGGGGGCGAGCAGTACTTC. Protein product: CSARLAGGEQYF.

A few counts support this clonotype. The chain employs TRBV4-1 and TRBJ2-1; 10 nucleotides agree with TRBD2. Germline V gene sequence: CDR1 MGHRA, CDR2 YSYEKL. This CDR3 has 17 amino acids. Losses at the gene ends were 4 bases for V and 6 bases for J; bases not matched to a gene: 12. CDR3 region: CASSLRTTSGVINEQFF. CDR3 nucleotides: TGCGCCAGCAGCCTACGTACTACTAGCGGGGTAATCAATGAGCAGTTCTTC.

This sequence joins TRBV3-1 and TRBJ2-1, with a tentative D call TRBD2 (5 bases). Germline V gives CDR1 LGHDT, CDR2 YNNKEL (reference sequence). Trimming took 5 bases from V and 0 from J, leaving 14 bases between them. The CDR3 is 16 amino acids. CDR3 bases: TGTGCCAGCAGCAACGCTCGGGGTAGCTCCTACAATGAGCAGTTCTTC. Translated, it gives CASSNARGSSYNEQFF.

This CDR3 is CSVEGQGGFRNEQFF. CDR3 coding DNA: TGCAGCGTTGAAGGACAGGGGGGTTTTAGAAATGAGCAGTTCTTC. The V call is TRBV29-1, the J call TRBJ2-1; 9 bases are shared with TRBD1. The CDR3 runs to 15 residues. V trimming: 1 base; J trimming: 7 bases; junction bases outside the gene matches: 8. CDR1 and CDR2 from the germline V gene are SQVTM and ANQGSEA.

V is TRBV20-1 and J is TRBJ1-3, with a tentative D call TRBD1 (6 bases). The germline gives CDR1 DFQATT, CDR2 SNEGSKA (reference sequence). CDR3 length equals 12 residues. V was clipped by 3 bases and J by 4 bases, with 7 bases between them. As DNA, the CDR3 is TGCAGTGCTAGCGACAGGGGAAACACCATATATTTT. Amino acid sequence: CSASDRGNTIYF.

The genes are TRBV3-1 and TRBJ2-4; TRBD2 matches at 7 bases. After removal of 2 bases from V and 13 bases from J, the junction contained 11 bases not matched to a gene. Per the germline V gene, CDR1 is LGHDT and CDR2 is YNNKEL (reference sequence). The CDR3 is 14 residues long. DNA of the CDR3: TGTGCCAGCAGCCAAATGACCGGGAGGCCTGTACAGTACTTC. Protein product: CASSQMTGRPVQYF.

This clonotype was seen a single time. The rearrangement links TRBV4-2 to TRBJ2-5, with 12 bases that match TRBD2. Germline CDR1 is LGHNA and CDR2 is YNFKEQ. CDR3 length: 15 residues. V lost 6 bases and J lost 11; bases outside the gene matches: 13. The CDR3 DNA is TGTGCCAGCAGATACCTAGCGGGGGGGCCCAATGAGCAGTACTTC. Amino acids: CASRYLAGGPNEQYF.

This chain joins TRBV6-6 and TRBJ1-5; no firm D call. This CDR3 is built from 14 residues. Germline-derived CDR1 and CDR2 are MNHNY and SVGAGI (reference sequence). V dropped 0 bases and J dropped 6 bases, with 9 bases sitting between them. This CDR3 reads CASSYSKHRQPQHF. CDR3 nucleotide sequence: TGTGCCAGCAGTTACTCGAAGCATCGTCAGCCCCAGCATTTT.

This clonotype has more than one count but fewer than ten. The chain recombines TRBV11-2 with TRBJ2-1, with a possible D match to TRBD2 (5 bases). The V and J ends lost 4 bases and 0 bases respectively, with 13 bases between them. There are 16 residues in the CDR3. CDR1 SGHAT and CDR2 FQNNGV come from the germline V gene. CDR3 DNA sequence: TGTGCCAGCAGCTCGCGGACTCTGAGCTCCTACAATGAGCAGTTCTTC. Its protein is CASSSRTLSSYNEQFF.

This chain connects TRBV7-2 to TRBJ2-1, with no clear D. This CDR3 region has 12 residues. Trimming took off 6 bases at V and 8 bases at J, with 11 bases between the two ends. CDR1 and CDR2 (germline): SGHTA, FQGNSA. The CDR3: CASRRLVYEQFF. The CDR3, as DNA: TGTGCCAGCAGAAGACTCGTTTATGAGCAGTTCTTC.

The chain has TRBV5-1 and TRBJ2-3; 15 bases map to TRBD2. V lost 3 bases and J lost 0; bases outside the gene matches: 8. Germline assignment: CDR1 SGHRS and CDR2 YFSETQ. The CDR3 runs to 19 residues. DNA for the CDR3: TGCGCCAGCAGCTCTCTCCCCGGGACTAGCGGGGGGAGCACAGATACGCAGTATTTT. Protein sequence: CASSSLPGTSGGSTDTQYF.

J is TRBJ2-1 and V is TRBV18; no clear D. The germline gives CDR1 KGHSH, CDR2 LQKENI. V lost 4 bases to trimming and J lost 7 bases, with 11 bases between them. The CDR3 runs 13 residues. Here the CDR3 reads CASSLAFRNEQFF. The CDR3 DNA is TGTGCCAGCTCACTGGCTTTTAGGAATGAGCAGTTCTTC.

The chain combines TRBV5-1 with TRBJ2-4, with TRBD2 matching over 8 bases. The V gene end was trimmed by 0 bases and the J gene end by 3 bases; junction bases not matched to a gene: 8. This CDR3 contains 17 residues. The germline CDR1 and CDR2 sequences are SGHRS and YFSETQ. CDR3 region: CASSLGPSGSGKNIQYF. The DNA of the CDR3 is TGCGCCAGCAGCTTGGGTCCGAGCGGGAGTGGCAAAAACATTCAGTACTTC.

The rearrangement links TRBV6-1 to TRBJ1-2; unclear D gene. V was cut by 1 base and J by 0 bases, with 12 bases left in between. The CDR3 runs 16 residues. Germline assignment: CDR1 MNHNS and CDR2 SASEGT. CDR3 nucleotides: TGTGCCAGCAGTGAAGGTGCTTGGTCGGCTAACTATGGCTACACCTTC. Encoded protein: CASSEGAWSANYGYTF.

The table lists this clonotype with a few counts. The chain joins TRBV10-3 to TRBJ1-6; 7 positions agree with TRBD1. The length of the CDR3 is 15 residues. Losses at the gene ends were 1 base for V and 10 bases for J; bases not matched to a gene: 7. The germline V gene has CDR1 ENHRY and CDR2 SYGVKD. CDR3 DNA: TGTGCCATCAGTGAGTGGGGGACAGCCACATCACCCCTCCACTTT. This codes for CAISEWGTATSPLHF.

The CDR3 DNA reads as TGCAGTGCTATCCCTCTATCGGGACTAGCGGGAGGAACCCCCTACAATGAGCAGTTCTTC. Its protein is CSAIPLSGLAGGTPYNEQFF. The chain recombines TRBV20-1 with TRBJ2-1; 15 bases are a match to TRBD2. Trimming cost V 4 bases and J 2 bases; bases outside gene matches: 15. Germline V gene lookup returns CDR1 DFQATT and CDR2 SNEGSKA (reference sequence). This CDR3 has 20 residues.